A selection of T cell receptor beta chains follows, all from one sample in a study of blood T cell repertoires in COVID-19. Clones were read by immunoSEQ multiplex PCR, and TCRdb kept only the in-frame ones, dropping some. The top ten hold more than 3% of the sample, which has a few hundred thousand clones, about 85% seen once. Source material: peripheral blood. The source is a woman aged 18 to 35 with acute or convalescent COVID-19. Each CDR3 is given with its conserved first and last residue. The D gene is left open where the match is weak. Rows may omit the clone size; those that give it use once, few, many or a size class.

j_call clone_size d_call v_call cdr3_aa cdr3_nt
TRBJ1-4 . . TRBV30 CAWRVPQARNEKLFF TGTGCCTGGAGAGTTCCACAGGCAAGGAATGAAAAACTGTTTTTT
TRBJ1-5 few . TRBV6-6 CASSSIQVSQPQHF TGTGCCAGCAGTTCAATTCAGGTCAGTCAGCCCCAGCATTTT
TRBJ1-2 . TRBD1 TRBV11-2 CASSPTTGQLYGYTF TGTGCCAGCAGCCCTACAACGGGACAGCTCTATGGCTACACCTTC
TRBJ2-3 . . TRBV10-1 CASSDAGLTDTQYF TGCGCCAGCAGTGACGCGGGGTTGACAGATACGCAGTATTTT
TRBJ2-2 . . TRBV27 CASSYGTNTGELFF TGTGCCAGCAGTTACGGGACGAACACCGGGGAGCTGTTTTTT
TRBJ2-1 . TRBD2 TRBV19 CASNQAGAAYNEQFF TGTGCCAGTAATCAAGCGGGAGCGGCCTACAATGAGCAGTTCTTC
TRBJ1-5 . . TRBV28 CASSFSSNQPQHF TGTGCCAGCAGCTTCAGTAGCAATCAGCCCCAGCATTTT
TRBJ2-7 . TRBD1 TRBV27 CASNTGDRRSSYEQYF TGTGCCAGCAACACAGGGGACAGAAGATCCTCCTACGAGCAGTACTTC
TRBJ2-1 . . TRBV19 CASSSRDRGGHGEQFF TGTGCCAGTAGTTCCCGCGACAGGGGAGGGCACGGTGAGCAGTTCTTC
TRBJ1-2 . TRBD1 TRBV30 CACSPRTGLFVGYTF TGTGCCTGCAGCCCCCGGACAGGGCTCTTTGTTGGCTACACCTTC